This T cell receptor (beta chain) was identified during a study of long-term antiretroviral therapy in people with HIV. Study observations and caveats: No data were available on ART adherence, viral resistance or therapy changes. Among HIV repertoires, CDR3 length ranges were narrower than those of controls.

Investigators performed immunoSEQ version v3.0 at survey level. Using immunoSEQ multiplex PCR, the repertoire was profiled, and TCRdb retains in-frame clones only, with some absent. This sample yields approximately 28,000 clones, of which roughly 96% are seen a single time; more than 8% belongs to the top ten. A remark on this clone: No antigen is known for it.

The V gene's germline CDR1 is SGHTA and CDR2 FQGTGA. The CDR3 covers 17 residues. V shed 6 bases, J shed 6 bases, and the junction held 13 bases outside the gene matches. The receptor was derived from a man younger than 40 with HIV. This chain links TRBV7-3 with TRBJ2-1; 11 bases are shared with TRBD1. The sequencing here drew on unsorted PBMCs, taken 5.3 years after starting antiretroviral therapy. The CDR3 sequence: CASSLAGGGTGGNEQFF. CDR3 sequence (DNA): TGTGCCAGCAGTTTAGCAGGCGGGGGGACAGGGGGCAATGAGCAGTTCTTC.